These 2 T cell receptor beta chains originate from one sample sequenced in a study of T cell repertoires in cytomegalovirus infection. TCRdb passed the reads through MiXCR, listing each CDR3 protein once. Of about 200,000 distinct CDR3 sequences in the sample, 7.5% to 10% were seen once. What was sequenced was PBMCs. The receptors were sampled from a human donor in good health (CMV status not recorded). Some clones in this sample may be carry-over from other donors' samples.

This clonotype was detected many times. The genes are TRBV12-3 or TRBV12-4 and TRBJ1-1, with D perhaps matching TRBD1 (6 bases). Trimming took off 3 bases at V and 9 bases at J, with 17 bases between the two ends. CDR3 length equals 14 residues. This CDR3 is CASSFSGGQAKAFF. The CDR3 DNA reads TGTGCCAGCAGTTTTTCGGGGGGGCAAGCTAAAGCTTTCTTT.

This clonotype was observed a handful of times. The chain employs TRBV28 and TRBJ2-7, with TRBD1 matching 7 bases. The CDR3 length is 16 residues. The J segment lost 2 bases and the V segment lost 3 bases, leaving 10 bases of the junction unmatched. The germline CDR1 and CDR2 sequences are MDHEN and SYDVKM. The CDR3 is CASSFRGITTTYEQYF. Here the CDR3 DNA reads TGTGCCAGCAGTTTCAGGGGGATCACCACTACCTACGAGCAGTACTTC.